The clone carrying this TCR beta chain was recorded a few times. Its antigen is not known. The sample is drawn from a study of vaccination and CD4 T cells after COVID-19. Study overall: Samples were taken after vaccination, a median of roughly 65 days after dose two, with a range of 14 to 241.

With the Oncomine TCR Beta short-read assay, DNA from cultured CD4+ T cells was sequenced. TCRdb passed the PCR reads through MiXCR, listing each CDR3 protein once. The table shows 2,000 to 2,500 distinct CDR3 sequences, with around a quarter occurring only once. This CDR3 spans 16 amino acids. V trimming: 6 bases; J trimming: 0 bases; junction bases outside the gene matches: 9. The germline V gene has CDR1 DFQATT and CDR2 SNEGSKA (reference sequence). Study-wide findings and caveats: Reactive clonotype counts went from median about 20 after infection to 35 to 40 after vaccination, nonsignificantly.

Treatment described: approximately 9-day PBMC culture with coronavirus spike peptide pools or control peptides (ViraFEST assay). Sample: CD4+ T cells from blood, cultured in vitro, taken after SARS-CoV-2 vaccination. This receptor was obtained from a human donor who had recovered from COVID-19. J is TRBJ1-5 and V is TRBV20-1; TRBD1 agrees at 9 bases. Here the CDR3 DNA reads TGCAGTGCCAAGGACAGGGGTCCTTATAGCAATCAGCCCCAGCATTTT. It is translated as CSAKDRGPYSNQPQHF.